The clone carrying this T cell receptor (beta chain) was counted only a few times. Together with a sample-barcoded 5' primer, a J-beta primer mix was included in a second PCR lasting about 7 to 11 cycles. Via MiXCR, TCRdb re-called the 5' RACE reads, giving one row per CDR3 protein. The sample includes about 510,000 distinct CDR3 sequences, approximately 26% of them seen just once. CDR3 length: 13 residues. Trimming shortened V by 3 bases and J by 7 bases, and 11 bases separated the two germline ends. Looked up from germline, CDR1 is SGHRS and CDR2 is YFSETQ. The sample originates from a study of blood T cells in healthy people across ages. A further study also used this sample, focusing on T cells of mothers and their children.

Sequenced input: blood. This receptor was identified in a boy aged 2 to 10 in good health. The chain has TRBV5-1 and TRBJ2-1; D is undetermined. The CDR3 sequence: CASSSGRFNEQFF. CDR3 DNA: TGCGCCAGCAGCTCCGGACGGTTTAATGAGCAGTTCTTC.